This T cell receptor (beta chain) was captured by sequencing in a study of T-cell reconstitution after alpha-beta-depleted transplantation in children listed by TCRdb under 2016. Turning to the overall study: Using TCR repertoire profiling, the study followed T-cell immune reconstitution in a quantitative way in children after TCRalphabeta/CD19-depleted allogeneic hematopoietic cell transplantation. Findings and caveats that apply to the study as a whole: The frequencies of hyperexpanded clones fell over the following months, and after one year, T-cell counts and TCRbeta diversity were mostly attributed to newly produced T cells. Apparently early alphabetaT-cell count recovery about two months after transplant reportedly relied on only several hundred rapidly expanded clones derived from non-depleted graft cells. In some patients, the high TCRbeta diversity seen at day 60 was put down to recipient T cells and intrathymic progenitors that had survived conditioning.

As concerns this clonotype: The antigen it recognizes is unknown. No base quality information exists; no much larger clone differs at one position.

The treatment or condition label of this sample denotes: allogeneic hematopoietic cell transplantation with graft depleted of TCRalphabeta T cells and CD19 B cells. The transplant recipients were children given TCRalphabeta/CD19-depleted allogeneic hematopoietic cell grafts. Trimming takes 6 bases off V and 9 bases off J; junction bases not matched to a gene: 5. CDR1 MNHEY and CDR2 SVGAGI were looked up in the germline V gene. Including the terminal cysteine and phenylalanine, the CDR3 comprises 12 residues. Only the CDR3 part of the read is kept: 36 bases, read in frame from the first base. Library creation used PCR. Sequencing was carried out with an Illumina HiSeq 2500. TCR library preparation used molecular barcoding, with unique molecular identifiers applied to normalize quantification of the TCRbeta repertoire. TCRdb applied fastp at Q25 and MiXCR to the public reads, then kept only in-frame beta chains. Duplicate CDR3 protein sequences are folded into a single record with the most common DNA and genes. Counted in this sample were roughly 300,000 distinct CDR3 sequences; roughly 11% of them appeared once. In total, the top ten clones hold about a quarter of the sample.

The specimen comprised peripheral blood, sampled 180 days after TCRalphabeta/CD19-depleted stem cell transplant. The V and J genes are TRBV6-5 and TRBJ2-1, and TRBD1 matches 7 of the central bases. This sequence was found in a male patient aged 2 to 10 who had a stem cell transplant for chronic granulomatous disease, so the T cells may come from the graft donor. In nucleotide form, the sequence is TGTGCCAGCAGCAATAGACAGGGTGAGCAGTTCTTC. Its product reads: CASSNRQGEQFF.